Sequencing of this T cell receptor (beta chain) was carried out in a study of identical twins (dated by TCRdb to between 2015 and 2016). With respect to the entire study: TCR alpha and beta repertoires from monozygotic twins, unrelated adults of various ages and cord blood were deep-sequenced to test whether fetal clonotypes persist. To rule out contamination, replicate twin experiments were performed at different times with different library preparation protocols. Points the paper makes about the study in general: In monozygotic twins, out-of-frame TCR alpha sharing was systematically underestimated by recombination models, although the models agreed with sharing between unrelated individuals. Because the same donors could not be followed over many years, conclusions were based on cross-sectional statistical analysis. Compared with coincidental sharing between unrelated individuals, an excess of low generation-probability sequences was observed among out-of-frame TCR alpha sequences shared between twins. Zero-insertion analyses could be partly confounded by invariant T cells such as MAIT and iNKT, although diverse VJ usage argued against such confounding for most clonotypes. In beta out-of-frame sequences, excess twin sharing was weaker, because having fewer shared sequences lowered the signal-to-noise ratio. Abundant cord blood beta clonotypes carried fewer insertions; young adult naive repertoires showed a weaker similar trend, while memory repertoires showed none.

Every donor in the study was a healthy Caucasian. Three pairs of female monozygotic twins, all aged about 18 to 30 years, made up the twin cohort. CD4+ and CD8+ T cell populations were isolated with positive isolation kits from Invitrogen. The library came from 5' RACE. Instrument used: Illumina HiSeq 2000. A universal primer binding site was introduced by template switching, and a unique molecular identifier was present in the final cDNA, enabling accurate counting of TCR cDNA molecules. Specific primers in the conserved constant-segment region were used to synthesize first-strand cDNA for the TCR alpha and beta chains. To control for contamination, each cDNA library was double barcoded with a SMART-Mk sample barcode plus Illumina barcodes. TruSeq adapter sequences along with Illumina sample barcodes were introduced in two successive PCR steps. The Illumina HiSeq platform was used with custom primers to sequence TCR alpha and beta cDNA libraries. In the original analysis: Unique molecular identifiers were extracted from raw reads with MiGEC, and CDR3 positions were determined with MiXCR. For each individual, recombination models were inferred using an EM algorithm with the repgenHMM and IGoR tools. Shared clonotype analysis was performed with the tcR package in R, normalizing sharing by the product of cloneset sizes. To study raw recombination without the effects of thymic and clonal selection, out-of-frame nonproductive sequences were analyzed. TCRdb reworked the public reads: Q25 trimming with fastp, MiXCR clone assembly, productive beta chains retained. A single entry per CDR3 protein holds the most common genes and DNA from its merged rows. TCRdb, rather than the study authors, made the V and J calls. In this sample the table shows just over 450,000 distinct CDR3 sequences, approximately 15% of which occur a single time. Together, the top ten hold about 0.52% of the sample.

The germline V gene sets CDR1 to MDHEN and CDR2 to SYDVKM. From the cysteine up to the phenylalanine, the CDR3 has a length of 16 residues. This entry keeps only the CDR3 DNA: 48 bases, framed from base 1. Regarding this clonotype: Its specific antigen is unknown. Compared with germline, one end of the junction differs, possibly owing to a read error.

The same data also went into a second study, on yellow fever vaccine responses in identical twins. The second study also describes: According to the authors, the vaccine-induced T cell response in identical twins seemed to be partly convergent and partly specific to each individual. The study precisely tracked vaccine-responding T cell clones in identical twins.

Sequenced material: CD4+ T cells sorted from blood. This sequence originates from a woman in her late teens or twenties in good health. The sequence links TRBV28 to TRBJ2-1; 7 junctional bases match TRBD1. In nucleotide form, the sequence is TGTACCAGCAGTTCCCCGACAGGGACCTTAAGCAATGAGCAGTTCTTC. Its translation reads: CTSSSPTGTLSNEQFF.